A single TCR beta chain is shown here with its context. Its antigen is unknown. V lost 0 bases, J lost 4 bases, and 9 bases lay in between. Per the germline V gene, CDR1 is KGHSH and CDR2 is LQKENI. The CDR3 length is 15 residues. This entry comes from a study of T cell responses to AZD1222 COVID-19 vaccine. Study results and caveats: Seropositivity was recorded at baseline in only a handful of AZD1222 recipients.

Sequencing was performed with immunoSEQ multiplex PCR; in TCRdb, only in-frame clones are kept and a portion is missing. Of some 130,000 clones in the sample, over 85% were seen once. The chain is built from TRBV18 and TRBJ1-4; perhaps TRBD1 as D (6 bases). The sequencing used peripheral blood, collected 28 days after the second AZD1222 dose. This clonotype originated in an adult who received the AZD1222 COVID-19 vaccine. The CDR3 DNA is TGTGCCAGCTCACCACCGAGGGGGGTTAATGAAAAACTGTTTTTT. It specifies CASSPPRGVNEKLFF.